This entry lists 32 T cell receptor beta chains sequenced from one sample in a study of beta chain features in type 1 diabetes listed by TCRdb under 2018. Libraries were made using the immunoSEQ multiplex PCR assay. The High Capacity cDNA Reverse Transcription Kit was used to reverse transcribe all of the isolated RNA, meaning that expressed TCRB transcripts were what got sequenced. TCRdb stores this immuneACCESS table with in-frame sequences only. Part of the clones is absent; in the studies checked, under half of the shortfall reflects unresolved V genes, and no reason is known for the rest. This sample is represented by fewer than 350,000 clones; 8% of them were singletons. The top ten hold roughly 0.94% of the sample. Sequencing was performed on central memory CD4+ T cells from blood. The receptors originated from a young woman in good health.

This clone was observed a handful of times. V gene TRBV7-3 combines with J gene TRBJ1-1, with D possibly TRBD1 on 6 matching bases. Germline CDR1 and CDR2: SGHTA and FQGTGA. The CDR3 contains 13 residues. With 5 bases removed from V and 4 bases from J, the gap between germline ends came to 11 bases. CDR3 loop: CASSLGQITEAFF. CDR3 bases: TGTGCCAGCAGCCTAGGACAGATCACTGAAGCTTTCTTT.

The V call is TRBV6-1, the J call TRBJ2-1, with TRBD2 matching 8 bases. The CDR3 totals 14 residues. Germline values: CDR1 MNHNS, CDR2 SASEGT. V dropped 3 bases and J dropped 6; count of bases not matched to a gene: 4. The CDR3 DNA follows: TGTGCCAGCAGTGAGTCTAGCGGGCGCAATGAGCAGTTCTTC. Its protein is CASSESSGRNEQFF.

This sequence joins TRBV5-1 and TRBJ2-3, with D unresolved. The V end lost 0 bases, the J end lost 4 bases, and 6 bases lay between the germline ends. Germline lookup yields CDR1 SGHRS and CDR2 YFSETQ. The CDR3 runs to 13 residues. CDR3 in DNA: TGCGCCAGCAGCTTGGAAGGTGCAGATACGCAGTATTTT. This encodes CASSLEGADTQYF.

This clone has only a few counts. The chain carries TRBV7-8 and TRBJ2-1, with D possibly being TRBD2 (5 bases). Per germline, CDR1 SGHVS and CDR2 FQNEAQ. Trimming removed 4 bases at V and 7 bases at J, with 11 bases between. This CDR3 spans 13 amino acids. CDR3 in amino acids: CASSWTWKNEQFF. The CDR3 DNA sequence: TGTGCCAGCAGCTGGACTTGGAAGAATGAGCAGTTCTTC.

By share of the sample, this clone is medium-sized. CDR3 amino acids: CASILSGEETQYF. In DNA, the CDR3 is TGTGCCAGCATACTCTCGGGAGAAGAGACCCAGTACTTC. The rearrangement links TRBV6-6 to TRBJ2-5; weak D call: TRBD2 (6 bases). CDR3 size: 13 residues. V lost 7 bases and J lost 3, with 12 bases in between. Germline V gene sequence: CDR1 MNHNY, CDR2 SVGAGI (reference sequence).

V usage is TRBV5-6 and J usage is TRBJ1-2; D unclear. Deletions cut 0 bases from V and 2 bases from J, with 2 bases between. Germline loops: CDR1 SGHDT, CDR2 YYEEEE. CDR3 length: 12 residues. As DNA, the CDR3 is TGTGCCAGCAGCTTGGGAAACTATGGCTACACCTTC. This gives the protein CASSLGNYGYTF.

This clone showed up many times. V is TRBV7-8 and J is TRBJ2-7; D gene unclear. The CDR3 extends over 14 amino acids. CDR1 and CDR2 (germline): SGHVS, FQNEAQ. Between the trimmed V and J ends, which lost 0 bases and 6 bases, there was a span of 12 bases. CDR3: CASSLARSSGEQYV. CDR3 sequence (DNA): TGTGCCAGCAGCTTAGCCCGATCCTCTGGCGAGCAGTACGTC.

This chain uses TRBV15 with TRBJ2-5; D is possibly TRBD2 (7 bases). CDR3 length: 18 residues. Germline V CDR1 and CDR2: LNHNV, YYDKDF (reference sequence). The V end was cut by 0 bases, the J end by 4 bases, with 21 bases between. The CDR3 sequence: CATSRDPPGGAGGETQYF. Here the CDR3 DNA reads TGTGCCACCAGCAGAGATCCTCCTGGGGGGGCGGGTGGAGAGACCCAGTACTTC.

This chain uses TRBV18 with TRBJ2-2; unclear D gene. Trimming cost V 2 bases and J 3 bases, with 10 bases left between them. In germline, CDR1 is KGHSH, CDR2 LQKENI. The CDR3 totals 15 residues. In nucleotides, the CDR3 is TGTGCCAGCTCACCAGTTAAAGCCGACACCGGGGAGCTGTTTTTT. Translated: CASSPVKADTGELFF.

This clone has ten or more counts. CDR3 in DNA: TGTGCCCGGAAGGGTGAGAACACTGAAGCTTTCTTT. This gives the protein CARKGENTEAFF. This chain uses TRBV30 with TRBJ1-1; no definite D call. The V gene's germline CDR1 is GTSNPN and CDR2 SVGIG (reference sequence). There are 12 residues in the CDR3. Deletions cut 8 bases from V and 1 base from J, with 11 bases between.

The V call is TRBV4-3, the J call TRBJ1-3; D may be TRBD1 (5 bases). Germline V CDR1 and CDR2: LGHNA, YSLEER. The ends were cut back, 0 bases at V and 1 base at J, with 13 bases in the middle. CDR3 length: 17 amino acids. CDR3 sequence (DNA): TGCGCCAGCAGCCAAGATATGGGGGATCAGTCTGGAAACACCATATATTTT. Amino acids: CASSQDMGDQSGNTIYF.

A remark on this clone: Other nucleotide sequences in the sample specify the same CDR3. This sequence joins TRBV19 and TRBJ2-5; TRBD1 aligns across 8 bases. Germline V gives CDR1 LNHDA, CDR2 SQIVND (reference sequence). Trimming cost V 3 bases and J 5 bases; bases outside gene matches: 5. The CDR3 is 14 residues long. The CDR3 protein is CASSIRGRDETQYF. The CDR3 DNA sequence: TGTGCCAGTAGTATCAGGGGGCGGGATGAGACCCAGTACTTC.

In its sample, this clone was seen a few times. The chain carries TRBV28 and TRBJ2-5, with D possibly being TRBD1 (5 bases). V lost 5 bases, J lost 6 bases, and 16 bases lay in between. The CDR3 spans 14 residues. Germline CDR1 reads MDHEN; CDR2 reads SYDVKM. This CDR3 is CASSPAGQGKTQYF. For the CDR3, the DNA is TGTGCCAGCAGTCCAGCCGGGCAGGGAAAGACCCAGTACTTC.

This clone was recorded a few times. The rearrangement joins TRBV20-1 to TRBJ1-2, with TRBD1 as a possible D gene (6 bases). From germline, CDR1 is DFQATT and CDR2 SNEGSKA (reference sequence). Trimming cost V 3 bases and J 8 bases, with 10 bases left between them. The CDR3 spans 11 residues. As DNA, the CDR3 is TGCAGTGCTAGGCAGGGGCACGGCTACACCTTC. This codes for CSARQGHGYTF.

This clone was found a few times. This chain uses TRBV7-8 with TRBJ2-7; no definite D call. CDR1 SGHVS and CDR2 FQNEAQ come from the germline V gene. The CDR3 loop spans 14 amino acids. V was clipped by 3 bases and J by 3 bases, with 12 bases between them. In DNA, the CDR3 is TGTGCCAGCAGCTTTGGTGGCAGTTTCTACGAGCAGTACTTC. Protein: CASSFGGSFYEQYF.

Only a few counts were recorded for this clone. V gene TRBV10-3 combines with J gene TRBJ2-2; 12 bases are shared with TRBD2. Trimming at V came to 4 bases and at J to 8 bases, leaving 5 bases not matched to a gene. This CDR3 comprises 15 residues. The V gene's germline CDR1 is ENHRY and CDR2 SYGVKD. The CDR3 nucleotides are TGTGCCATCAGTGTCGGGACTAGCGGGTTGGGGGAGCTGTTTTTT. Encoded protein: CAISVGTSGLGELFF.

This clone occurred many times. The genes are TRBV7-8 and TRBJ2-2; D ambiguous. CDR1 and CDR2 (germline): SGHVS, FQNEAQ. The germline V and J ends were trimmed by 5 bases and 8 bases, with 12 bases remaining between them. The CDR3 is 13 residues long. The CDR3 bases are TGTGCCAGCAGCCCACAAAGCGCAGGGGAGCTGTTTTTT. Its translation: CASSPQSAGELFF.

J is TRBJ1-5 and V is TRBV6-1; D remains unclear. Germline CDR1 and CDR2: MNHNS and SASEGT. The CDR3 is 17 residues long. Trimming stripped 1 base from V and 4 bases from J, with 17 bases between. The CDR3 bases are TGTGCCAGCAGTGAAGGGACCGCAAGCACCTCAAATCAGCCCCAGCATTTT. It yields the protein CASSEGTASTSNQPQHF.

This clone was counted between two and nine times. The chain has TRBV5-1 and TRBJ2-5; 9 bases are a match to TRBD1. With 4 bases clipped from V and 5 bases from J, the junction kept 6 bases outside the gene matches. In germline, CDR1 is SGHRS, CDR2 YFSETQ. The CDR3 spans 14 residues. CDR3 amino acids: CASSEQGAMETQYF. The DNA of the CDR3 is TGCGCCAGCAGCGAACAGGGGGCGATGGAGACCCAGTACTTC.

The chain combines TRBV28 with TRBJ1-4, with a possible D match to TRBD1 (5 bases). Between the trimmed V and J ends, which lost 5 bases and 8 bases, there was a span of 21 bases. The CDR3 loop spans 16 amino acids. The germline V gene has CDR1 MDHEN and CDR2 SYDVKM. CDR3 DNA: TGTGCCAGCAGTCGGGACCTGATTACTTTAGGGGAAAAACTGTTTTTT. This encodes CASSRDLITLGEKLFF.

This chain uses TRBV6-1 with TRBJ1-1; D not certain. The V gene lost 10 bases and the J gene lost 4 bases, with 19 bases spanning the gap. Per germline, CDR1 MNHNS and CDR2 SASEGT. This CDR3 comprises 14 residues. In DNA, the CDR3 is TGTGCCACCGGGCGAGGAGGCTGGGGCACTGAAGCTTTCTTT. Residues: CATGRGGWGTEAFF.

The chain recombines TRBV18 with TRBJ2-2; TRBD1 is a possible D gene (6 bases). CDR1 is KGHSH, CDR2 LQKENI, per germline. Deletions cut 1 base from V and 5 bases from J, with 11 bases between. This CDR3 is built from 15 residues. CDR3 sequence (DNA): TGTGCCAGCTCACCACGAACAGGGCATACCGGGGAGCTGTTTTTT. This translates into CASSPRTGHTGELFF.

The V call is TRBV29-1, the J call TRBJ2-2; D tentatively fits TRBD1 or TRBD2 (5 bases each). The V end lost 6 bases, the J end lost 5 bases, and 19 bases lay between the germline ends. Per the germline V gene, CDR1 is SQVTM and CDR2 is ANQGSEA. The CDR3 spans 15 residues. This chain's CDR3 is CSVIVGGQRTGELFF. The CDR3 nucleotides read TGCAGCGTGATCGTTGGGGGTCAAAGGACCGGGGAGCTGTTTTTT.

This clone was seen only a few times. The CDR3 here is CASSGSAPGNTIYF. The DNA of the CDR3 is TGTGCCAGCAGTGGCTCGGCCCCTGGAAACACCATATATTTT. V is TRBV6-6 and J is TRBJ1-3, with D unclear. CDR1 and CDR2 (germline): MNHNY, SVGAGI (reference sequence). V was pared by 5 bases and J by 2 bases, with 10 bases between. The CDR3 runs to 14 residues.

CDR3 amino acids: CSVRGAEVSTDTQYF. CDR3 sequence (DNA): TGCAGCGTGAGGGGGGCAGAGGTGAGCACAGATACGCAGTATTTT. The chain employs TRBV29-1 and TRBJ2-3, with D perhaps assigned TRBD1 or TRBD2 (6 bases each). Trimming pared 6 bases from V and 0 bases from J, leaving 16 bases between. The CDR3 contains 15 residues. CDR1 is SQVTM, CDR2 ANQGSEA, per germline.

This clone was seen more than once but under ten times. The rearrangement links TRBV7-2 to TRBJ2-1; D remains ambiguous. The CDR3 runs 12 residues. The V end was cut by 2 bases, the J end by 7 bases, with 6 bases between. Per germline, CDR1 SGHTA and CDR2 FQGNSA. The CDR3 loop reads CASSLNRNEQFF. CDR3 nucleotide sequence: TGTGCCAGCAGCTTAAATAGGAATGAGCAGTTCTTC.

The chain carries TRBV9 and TRBJ2-1; TRBD2 aligns across 9 bases. Trimming removed 4 bases from V and 0 bases from J; junction bases left unmatched: 2. Germline CDR1 reads SGDLS; CDR2 reads YYNGEE. The CDR3 totals 15 residues. This chain's CDR3 is CASSQLAGSYNEQFF. The DNA of the CDR3 is TGTGCCAGCAGCCAACTAGCGGGCTCCTACAATGAGCAGTTCTTC.

This clone was seen at least ten times. The chain recombines TRBV4-3 with TRBJ2-7; possible D gene TRBD2, 6 bases. Trimming cost V 0 bases and J 7 bases, with 13 bases left between them. CDR1 LGHNA and CDR2 YSLEER come from the germline V gene. This CDR3 comprises 14 residues. The chain's CDR3 is CASSQDWRGEEQYF. The DNA for the CDR3 is TGCGCCAGCAGCCAAGATTGGAGGGGTGAAGAGCAGTACTTC.

This clone was counted only a few times. The chain is built from TRBV11-3 and TRBJ2-3, with TRBD2 as a possible D gene (5 bases). This CDR3 spans 13 amino acids. CDR1 and CDR2 from the germline V gene are SGHNT and YENEEA. Trimming took off 4 bases at V and 3 bases at J, with 8 bases between the two ends. CDR3 coding DNA: TGTGCCAGCAGCTCAGAGGGTACAGATACGCAGTATTTT. This sequence encodes CASSSEGTDTQYF.

As for this clone: The junction and the germline gene differ at one end; a read error may be behind it. This sequence joins TRBV7-3 and TRBJ1-2; TRBD1 matches 9 bases. CDR3 length: 16 residues. Germline values: CDR1 SGHTA, CDR2 FQGTGA. CDR3 bases: TGCGCCAGCAGCCAGGGGTCGGGACAGGGCAACTATGGCTACACCTTC. It yields the protein CASSQGSGQGNYGYTF. The whole variable domain, remainder taken from reference TRBV7-3 and TRBJ1-2, is GAGVSQTPSNKVTEKGKYVELRCDPISGHTALYWYRQSLGQGPEFLIYFQGTGAADDSGLPNDRFFAVRPEGSVSTLKIQRTERGDSAVYLCASSQGSGQGNYGYTFGSGTRLTVV.

This clone came up a few times. The rearrangement links TRBV9 to TRBJ1-3; D is possibly TRBD1 (6 bases). There are 15 residues in the CDR3. Germline CDR1 reads SGDLS; CDR2 reads YYNGEE. The V end lost 3 bases, the J end lost 2 bases, and 12 bases lay between the germline ends. The CDR3 bases are TGTGCCAGCAGCGAACAGGGTCTCCCTGGAAACACCATATATTTT. Protein: CASSEQGLPGNTIYF. The variable domain in full, completed from reference TRBV9 and TRBJ1-3, reads DSGVTQTPKHLITATGQRVTLRCSPRSGDLSVYWYQQSLDQGLQFLIQYYNGEERAKGNILERFSAQQFPDLHSELNLSSLELGDSALYFCASSEQGLPGNTIYFGEGSWLTVV.

There are a few counts of this clone. This sequence joins TRBV2 and TRBJ2-4; D may correspond to TRBD1 or TRBD2 (5 bases each). The CDR3 extends over 15 amino acids. The germline CDR1 and CDR2 sequences are SNHLY and FYNNEI. V was cut by 7 bases and J by 2 bases, with 15 bases left in between. CDR3 DNA: TGTGCCAGCAATACTTACCGGGACCCCAAAAACATTCAGTACTTC. Translated: CASNTYRDPKNIQYF.